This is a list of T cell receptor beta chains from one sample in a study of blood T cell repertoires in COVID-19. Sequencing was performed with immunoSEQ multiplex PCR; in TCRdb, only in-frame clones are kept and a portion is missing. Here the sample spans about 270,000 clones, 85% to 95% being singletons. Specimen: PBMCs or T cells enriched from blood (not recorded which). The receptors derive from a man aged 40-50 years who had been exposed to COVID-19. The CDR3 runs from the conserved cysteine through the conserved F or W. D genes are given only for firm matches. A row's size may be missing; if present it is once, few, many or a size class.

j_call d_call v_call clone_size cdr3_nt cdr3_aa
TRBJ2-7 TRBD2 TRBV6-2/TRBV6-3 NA TGTGCCAGCAGCCCGCGCATAACTAGCGGGAGCTACGAGCAGTACTTC CASSPRITSGSYEQYF
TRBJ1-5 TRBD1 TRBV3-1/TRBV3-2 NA TGTGCCAGCAGCCAAGATTCAAGGACAGGTAATCAGCCCCAGCATTTT CASSQDSRTGNQPQHF
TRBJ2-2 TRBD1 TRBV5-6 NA TGTGCCAGCAGCCCCCTCCTAACCGGGACAGAGAACACCGGGGAGCTGTTTTTT CASSPLLTGTENTGELFF
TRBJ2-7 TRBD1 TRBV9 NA TGTGCCAGCAGCCCAGGGACAGGCACCTACGAGCAGTACTTC CASSPGTGTYEQYF
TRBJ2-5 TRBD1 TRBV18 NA TGTGCCAGTACTGAAGGGACAGAAGAGACCCAGTACTTC CASTEGTEETQYF
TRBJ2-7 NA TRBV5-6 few TGTGCCAGCAGCGTCCGGGGGTCCTACGAGCAGTACTTC CASSVRGSYEQYF
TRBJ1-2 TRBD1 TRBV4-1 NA TGCGCCAGCAGCCAAGAAAGGACAGGGGGCTACAGTGGCTACACCTTC CASSQERTGGYSGYTF
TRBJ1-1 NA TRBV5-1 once TGCGCCAGCAGCTTGGAAGCTTACACTGAAGCTTTCTTT CASSLEAYTEAFF
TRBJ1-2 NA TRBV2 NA TGTGCCAGCATTCTCTCCGCGGCCCTGGCAGGCGCAGGGGGCTACACCTTC CASILSAALAGAGGYTF
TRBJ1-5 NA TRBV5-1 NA TGCGCCAGCAGCTTGGACAGTGGTCAGCCCCAGCATTTT CASSLDSGQPQHF
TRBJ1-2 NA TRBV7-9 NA TGTGCCAGCAGCTTAGGAGGGAACCAAAATTATGGCTACACCTTC CASSLGGNQNYGYTF
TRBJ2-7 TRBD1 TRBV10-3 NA TGTGCCATCAGTGAAGGTCAGGGGGCGTACGAGCAGTACTTC CAISEGQGAYEQYF
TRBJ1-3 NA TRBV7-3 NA TGTGCCAGCAGCCTTATGGGAGGGTCTGGAAACACCATATATTTT CASSLMGGSGNTIYF
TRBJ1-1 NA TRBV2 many TGTGCCAGCAGTGAAGGTCGTACTGAAGCTTTCTTT CASSEGRTEAFF
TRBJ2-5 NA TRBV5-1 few TGCGCCAGCAGCTCTGTGGAGACCCAAGAGACCCAGTACTTC CASSSVETQETQYF
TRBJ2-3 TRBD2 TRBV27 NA TGTGCCAGCAGGGGGACTAGTGGAAACACAGATACGCAGTATTTT CASRGTSGNTDTQYF
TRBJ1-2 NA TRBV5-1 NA TGCGCCAGCAGCTTGGGGAGGGTCGATGGCTACACCTTC CASSLGRVDGYTF
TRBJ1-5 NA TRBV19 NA TGTGCCAGTAGTATGAGTGGGACACTCTGGGGCAATCAGCCCCAGCATTTT CASSMSGTLWGNQPQHF
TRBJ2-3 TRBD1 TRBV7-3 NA TGTGCCAGCAGCATTCAATGGCCTGTTTCGACAGGGGGTACGCAGTATTTT CASSIQWPVSTGGTQYF
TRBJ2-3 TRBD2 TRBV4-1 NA TGCGCCAGCAGCCAAGATCCCCTAGCGGGAGAGACATATAGCACAGATACGCAGTATTTT CASSQDPLAGETYSTDTQYF
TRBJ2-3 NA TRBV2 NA TGTGCCAGTAATGGGCAATTCGACACAGATACGCAGTATTTT CASNGQFDTDTQYF
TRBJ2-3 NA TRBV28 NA TGTGCCAGCACCGGTGGGCACGGCACAGATACGCAGTATTTT CASTGGHGTDTQYF
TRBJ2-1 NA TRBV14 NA TGTGCCAGCAGCCAAAGCTGGAGCGGTATTATTTTCTTC CASSQSWSGIIFF
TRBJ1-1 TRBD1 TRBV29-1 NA TGCAGCGTTGGGGAACGACAGGGGGCCGCGCGAGCTTTCTTT CSVGERQGAARAFF
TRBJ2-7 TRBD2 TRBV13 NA TGTGCCAGCAGCCCGGGGGTAGCGGGAGTTCACGAGCAGTACTTC CASSPGVAGVHEQYF
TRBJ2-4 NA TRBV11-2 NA TGTGCCAGCAGCTTAAGCAGGGGCCCGGGGAACATTCAGTACTTC CASSLSRGPGNIQYF
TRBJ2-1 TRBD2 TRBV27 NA TGTGCCAGCAGTCCGATTGCGGGAGTAAATGAGCAGTTCTTC CASSPIAGVNEQFF
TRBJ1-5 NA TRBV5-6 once TGTGCCAGCAGCTTGGCCGTCGGGGGTAGTTACAATCAGCCCCAGCATTTT CASSLAVGGSYNQPQHF
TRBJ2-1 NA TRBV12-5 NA TGTGCTAGTGGTTTGCTCGAGGTCAATGAGCAGTTCTTC CASGLLEVNEQFF
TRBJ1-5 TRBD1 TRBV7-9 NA TGTGCCAGCAGCTTTGGGACAGGGGGCAGGACGGGCAATCAGCCCCAGCATTTT CASSFGTGGRTGNQPQHF
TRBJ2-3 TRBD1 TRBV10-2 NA TGCGCCAGCAGGGGGACAGGCCCCTCAGATACGCAGTATTTT CASRGTGPSDTQYF
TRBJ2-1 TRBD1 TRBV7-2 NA TGTGCCAGCAGCTTAGTAGGGGGCAGGGATGAGCAGTTCTTC CASSLVGGRDEQFF
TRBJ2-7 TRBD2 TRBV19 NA TGTGCCAGTAGTATAGTGGCGGGAGCCCCTAGTGAGCAGTACTTC CASSIVAGAPSEQYF
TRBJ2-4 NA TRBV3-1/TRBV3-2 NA TGTGCCAGCAGCCAAGTCCACGTGGGCAGGGCGGACTTC CASSQVHVGRADF
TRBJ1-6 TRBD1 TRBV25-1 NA TGTGCCAGCAGGGACAGGCAAGAGACGCCCCTCCACTTT CASRDRQETPLHF
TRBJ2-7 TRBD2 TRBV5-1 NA TGCGCCAGCAGCGGGGGACTAGCTGCCCGACGGGGCGAGCAGTACTTC CASSGGLAARRGEQYF
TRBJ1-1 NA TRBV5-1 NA TGCGCCAGCAGCTTGGAAAGGACTCTTCAGACTGAAGCTTTCTTT CASSLERTLQTEAFF
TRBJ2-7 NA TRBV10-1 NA TGCGCCAGCAGTGAGTCCTACCGCCTTCGTGAGCAGTACTTC CASSESYRLREQYF
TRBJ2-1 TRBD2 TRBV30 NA TGTGCCTGGACTAGCGGGATTCGAAATGAGCAGTTCTTC CAWTSGIRNEQFF
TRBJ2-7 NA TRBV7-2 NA TGTGCCAGCAGCTTAAGCGAGGCGCAAAACGAGCAGTACTTC CASSLSEAQNEQYF
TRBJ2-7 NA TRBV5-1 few TGCGCCAGCAGCTTGGAGGAGGCCCTCTCCGAGCAGTACTTC CASSLEEALSEQYF
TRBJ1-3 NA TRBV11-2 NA TGTGCCAGCAGCCCAACAACAGGGAAGACTGGAAACACCATATATTTT CASSPTTGKTGNTIYF
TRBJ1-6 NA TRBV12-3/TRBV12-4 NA TGTGCCAGCAGACAGCTCTATAATTCACCCCTCCACTTT CASRQLYNSPLHF
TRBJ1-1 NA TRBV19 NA TGTGCCAGCAAAATGAATCCGGACACTGAAGCTTTCTTT CASKMNPDTEAFF
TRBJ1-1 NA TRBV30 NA TGTGCCTGGAGTGGCAGGACTCAGGCAGCTTTCTTT CAWSGRTQAAFF
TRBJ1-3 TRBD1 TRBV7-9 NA TGTGCCAGCAGCCCCGGACAGGGGGGAGGAAACACCATATATTTT CASSPGQGGGNTIYF
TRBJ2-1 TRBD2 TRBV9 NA TGTGCCAGCAGCCCCCCTATTAAACTAGCGGGAGTGTTGGATGAGCAGTTCTTC CASSPPIKLAGVLDEQFF
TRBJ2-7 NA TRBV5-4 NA TGTGCCAGCAGCTCGGGATCTCAATACGAGCAGTACTTC CASSSGSQYEQYF
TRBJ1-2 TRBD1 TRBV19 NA TGTGCCAGTAGACCCCGGGACAGTGGTGGCTACACCTTC CASRPRDSGGYTF
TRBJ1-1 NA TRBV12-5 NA TGTGCTAGTGGTTTGGACAGGATGAACACTGAAGCTTTCTTT CASGLDRMNTEAFF
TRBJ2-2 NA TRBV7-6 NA TGTGCCAGCAAAGGCCGGGAGAGAACCGGGGAGCTGTTTTTT CASKGRERTGELFF
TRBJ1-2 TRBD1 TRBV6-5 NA TGTGCCAGCAGTTACTCCGACAGGGGCTATGGCTACACCTTC CASSYSDRGYGYTF
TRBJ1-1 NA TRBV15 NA TGTGCCACCAGCAGAGGGGGCGCGAGTACTGAAGCTTTCTTT CATSRGGASTEAFF
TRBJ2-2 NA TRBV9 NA TGTGCCAGCAGCCCCCCTTCCGGGAGAACCGGGGAGCTGTTTTTT CASSPPSGRTGELFF
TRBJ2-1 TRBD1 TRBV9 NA TGTGCCAGCAGCGCGACAGGGGGCCCCTACAATGAGCAGTTCTTC CASSATGGPYNEQFF